The rows below give T cell receptor beta chains drawn from one sample of a study of graft-versus-host responses after intestinal transplantation. Some clones are missing from TCRdb's copy, which holds only in-frame ones; the method was immunoSEQ multiplex PCR. The table has about 36,000 clones, approximately 94% seen once. No antigen has been assigned to these receptors. The starting material was unstimulated CD4+ T cells sorted from spleen or lymph node cells, obtained before transplant. The receptors were gathered from a human donor who was the organ donor for an intestinal transplant. Each CDR3 is given with its conserved first and last residue. A D gene is named only where the DNA matches it firmly. A row's size may be missing; if present it is once, few, many or a size class.

d_call j_call clone_size v_call cdr3_aa cdr3_nt
. TRBJ2-5 . TRBV7-6 CASSRIDRKETQYF TGTGCCAGCAGCCGTATCGACAGGAAAGAGACCCAGTACTTC
. TRBJ1-2 . TRBV10-3 CAIRDNYGYTF TGTGCCATCAGGGACAACTATGGCTACACCTTC
. TRBJ2-7 . TRBV13 CASSLAPREQYF TGTGCCAGCAGCTTAGCGCCGCGCGAGCAGTACTTC
TRBD2 TRBJ2-1 . TRBV4-1 CASSPPTSGVEQFF TGCGCCAGCAGCCCGCCAACTAGCGGGGTTGAGCAGTTCTTC
. TRBJ2-3 . TRBV28 CASRPSTDTQYF TGTGCCAGCAGGCCAAGCACAGATACGCAGTATTTT
. TRBJ1-6 . TRBV30 CAWRRGGGSVSPLHF TGTGCCTGGAGACGGGGGGGAGGCAGCGTTTCACCCCTCCACTTT
TRBD2 TRBJ2-3 . TRBV7-9 CASSLSSGGAFWDTQYF TGTGCCAGCAGCTTATCCAGCGGGGGGGCCTTCTGGGATACGCAGTATTTT
. TRBJ1-1 once TRBV9 CASSVDGGGTEAFF TGTGCCAGCAGCGTAGATGGGGGGGGGACTGAAGCTTTCTTT
. TRBJ2-6 . TRBV6-5 CASSRAGANVLTF TGTGCCAGCAGTCGGGCTGGGGCCAACGTCCTGACTTTC
TRBD1 TRBJ2-1 . TRBV6-1 CASSGFFQGVGNEQFF TGTGCCAGCAGTGGTTTTTTCCAGGGGGTCGGGAATGAGCAGTTCTTC
TRBD1 TRBJ2-7 . TRBV19 CASSLGQVHYEQYF TGTGCCAGTAGTCTCGGACAGGTTCACTACGAGCAGTACTTC
TRBD2 TRBJ2-5 . TRBV28 CASSLFGGGVLSRETQYF TGTGCCAGCAGTTTATTCGGTGGGGGGGTTCTGTCCAGAGAGACCCAGTACTTC
. TRBJ1-4 . TRBV6-1 CASNGGRTNEKLFF TGTGCCAGCAATGGCGGGAGAACTAATGAAAAACTGTTTTTT
. TRBJ1-1 . TRBV5-4 CASSHRDKANTEAFF TGTGCCAGCAGCCACCGGGACAAGGCAAACACTGAAGCTTTCTTT
. TRBJ1-2 once TRBV6-9 CASSYSESGNYGYTF TGTGCCAGCAGTTACTCGGAGTCCGGTAACTATGGCTACACCTTC
. TRBJ2-6 . TRBV2 CASSIWGIGANVLTF TGTGCCAGCAGTATCTGGGGAATCGGGGCCAACGTCCTGACTTTC
. TRBJ2-7 few TRBV20-1 CSAKDHEQYF TGCAGTGCTAAGGACCACGAGCAGTACTTC
. TRBJ2-5 . TRBV7-2 CASSLGGIETQYF TGTGCCAGCAGCTTAGGAGGGATCGAGACCCAGTACTTC
. TRBJ2-1 . TRBV28 CASSFPPSSYNEQFF TGTGCCAGCAGTTTTCCCCCCAGCTCCTACAATGAGCAGTTCTTC
TRBD2 TRBJ2-3 . TRBV6-6 CASSYRSGGATQYF TGTGCCAGCAGTTACCGGTCGGGGGGTGCTACGCAGTATTTT
TRBD2 TRBJ2-3 once TRBV5-6 CASSLPSGGAVRDTQYF TGTGCCAGCAGCTTGCCTAGCGGGGGGGCCGTGAGGGATACGCAGTATTTT
TRBD1 TRBJ2-5 . TRBV6-5 CASSVQGGQETQYF TGTGCCAGCAGCGTACAGGGGGGCCAAGAGACCCAGTACTTC
TRBD1 TRBJ2-2 . TRBV7-9 CASSRQGSTGELFF TGTGCCAGCAGCCGACAGGGTTCCACCGGGGAGCTGTTTTTT
. TRBJ2-7 . TRBV7-9 CASSLRDPYEQYF TGTGCCAGCAGCTTGCGGGACCCCTACGAGCAGTACTTC
TRBD2 TRBJ2-7 . TRBV2 CASTQGLAVAYEQYF TGTGCCAGCACCCAGGGACTAGCGGTTGCCTACGAGCAGTACTTC
. TRBJ1-1 . TRBV6-6 CASSYSRQNTEAFF TGTGCCAGCAGTTACTCGAGGCAGAACACTGAAGCTTTCTTT
. TRBJ2-7 . TRBV7-2 CASSFGRFYEQYF TGTGCCAGCAGCTTCGGACGGTTCTACGAGCAGTACTTC
TRBD2 TRBJ2-3 once TRBV11-3 CASRFGLAGTADTQYF TGTGCCAGCAGATTCGGACTAGCGGGGACCGCAGATACGCAGTATTTT
. TRBJ2-7 . TRBV7-2 CASSQQSSSPSYEQYF TGTGCCAGCAGCCAGCAATCCTCCAGTCCCTCCTACGAGCAGTACTTC
. TRBJ1-2 . TRBV28 CASSNGIYGYTF TGTGCCAGCTCGAACGGGATATATGGCTACACCTTC
. TRBJ2-7 . TRBV5-4 CASSSWGLDEQYF TGTGCCAGCAGCTCCTGGGGGTTGGACGAGCAGTACTTC
. TRBJ1-2 . TRBV29-1 CSVGEGLSNGYTF TGCAGCGTTGGTGAGGGCCTCAGTAATGGCTACACCTTC
. TRBJ2-2 . TRBV5-4 CASSLVTANTGELFF TGTGCCAGCAGCTTGGTTACGGCGAACACCGGGGAGCTGTTTTTT
TRBD1 TRBJ2-5 . TRBV7-8 CASSLGDRYQETQYF TGTGCCAGCAGCTTAGGGGACAGGTACCAAGAGACCCAGTACTTC
. TRBJ1-3 . TRBV10-3 CAISESTGGGNTIYF TGTGCCATCAGTGAGTCAACAGGCGGGGGAAACACCATATATTTT